These 18 T cell receptor beta chains share one sample of origin, sequenced in a study of cytomegalovirus exposure and HLA in healthy donors. 60 Vbeta and 13 Jbeta primers were used in PCR. Sequencing was performed with immunoSEQ multiplex PCR; in TCRdb, only in-frame clones are kept and a portion is missing. The table includes around 100,000 clones, around 84% detected once. Sequenced sample: PBMCs. The receptors here all came from a woman aged 40 to 50 in good health and CMV-seropositive.

The chain employs TRBV21-1 and TRBJ2-5; the D call TRBD1 from the table was never checked on the DNA. TRBV21-1 is a listed pseudogene. CDR3 length: 15 residues. The CDR3 sequence is CASSKERPGGETQYF. For the CDR3, the DNA is TGTGCCAGCAGCAAAGAACGTCCAGGGGGTGAGACCCAGTACTTC.

This clone was seen a handful of times. The rearrangement uses TRBV5-1 and TRBJ2-1; 13 nucleotides align to TRBD2. After removal of 0 bases from V and 7 bases from J, the junction contained 4 bases not matched to a gene. The germline V gene has CDR1 SGHRS and CDR2 YFSETQ. The CDR3 has 16 residues. As DNA, the CDR3 is TGCGCCAGCAGCTTGGCGCTGGGACTAGCGGGGAATGAGCAGTTCTTC. Translating gives CASSLALGLAGNEQFF.

This chain links TRBV6-4 with TRBJ2-5; weak D call: TRBD2 (5 bases). The CDR3 runs to 14 residues. Germline CDR1 reads MRHNA; CDR2 reads SNTAGT. V dropped 1 base and J dropped 3 bases, with 9 bases sitting between them. CDR3 in amino acids: CASSDWRREETQYF. In DNA form, the CDR3 reads TGTGCCAGCAGTGACTGGAGGCGGGAAGAGACCCAGTACTTC.

This clone appeared once. This chain uses TRBV7-6 with TRBJ2-3, with D possibly being TRBD1 (5 bases). The V gene lost 5 bases and the J gene lost 0 bases, with 9 bases spanning the gap. The CDR3 extends over 14 amino acids. Germline loops: CDR1 SGHVS, CDR2 FNYEAQ. The CDR3 DNA follows: TGTGCCAGCAGCGCCCGGACAAGCACAGATACGCAGTATTTT. Translation gives CASSARTSTDTQYF.

This clone was recorded a few times. The chain is built from TRBV5-1 and TRBJ1-1; no reliable D call. The CDR3 sequence is 14 residues long. Germline V gene sequence: CDR1 SGHRS, CDR2 YFSETQ. Trimming removed 4 bases from V and 7 bases from J, with 17 bases in between. Written as DNA, the CDR3 is TGCGCCAGCAGCATAACGCAGGAGGGCGGTGAAGCTTTCTTT. Translated: CASSITQEGGEAFF.

This clone was detected a few times. The chain recombines TRBV6-6 with TRBJ2-7; 10 nucleotides agree with TRBD2. Germline assignment: CDR1 MNHNY and CDR2 SVGAGI (reference sequence). The ends lost 0 bases at V and 1 base at J; junction bases unmatched: 3. The CDR3 covers 16 residues. CDR3: CASSYSLAGESYEQYF. DNA of the CDR3: TGTGCCAGCAGTTACTCGCTAGCGGGAGAGTCCTACGAGCAGTACTTC.

This chain uses TRBV19 with TRBJ1-1; D gene unclear. Germline V CDR1 and CDR2: LNHDA, SQIVND (reference sequence). The CDR3 has 15 amino acids. V lost 1 base, J lost 0 bases, and 9 bases lay in between. CDR3 sequence reads: CASSIAGGMNTEAFF. The CDR3 DNA reads TGTGCCAGTAGTATAGCTGGAGGCATGAACACTGAAGCTTTCTTT.

The chain uses TRBV11-2 and TRBJ2-5; D possibly corresponds to TRBD2 (6 bases). The J call is in doubt because the DNA end fits TRBJ2-7 better. This CDR3 spans 15 amino acids. The germline V gene has CDR1 SGHAT and CDR2 FQNNGV. For the CDR3, the DNA is TGTGCCAGCAGCTTAGTGGGCAGGGAGGTTTACGAGCAGTACTTC. The encoded protein is CASSLVGREVYEQYF.

The V gene is TRBV7-2, the J gene TRBJ1-2; 10 nucleotides agree with TRBD1. With 6 bases clipped from V and 8 bases from J, the junction kept 9 bases outside the gene matches. CDR1 is SGHTA and CDR2 is FQGNSA in the germline V gene. CDR3 length: 14 residues. The CDR3 coding sequence is TGTGCCAGCAGGACGGGACAGGGGTTAATCGGCTACACCTTC. Its protein is CASRTGQGLIGYTF.

This clone appeared a few times. This chain connects TRBV7-9 to TRBJ2-1; a possible D gene is TRBD1 (5 bases). Deletions cut 0 bases from V and 7 bases from J, with 10 bases between. The length of the CDR3 is 14 residues. In germline, CDR1 is SEHNR, CDR2 FQNEAQ (reference sequence). The CDR3 here is CASSLASGRNEQFF. The DNA for the CDR3 is TGTGCCAGCAGCTTAGCCTCAGGGCGTAATGAGCAGTTCTTC.

This clone is a singleton in its sample. This sequence joins TRBV12-5 and TRBJ2-1; 9 bases line up with TRBD2. Germline assignment: CDR1 LGHNT and CDR2 FRNRAP. Trimming cost V 2 bases and J 7 bases; bases outside gene matches: 18. CDR3 length: 19 amino acids. The CDR3 nucleotides are TGTGCTAGTGGTTTGTACCCCCGCGGCGGGAGGGCCGTTAAGAATGAGCAGTTCTTC. Translation gives CASGLYPRGGRAVKNEQFF.

The chain couples TRBV7-2 to TRBJ2-1; tentatively, D is TRBD1 (6 bases). Germline CDR1 SGHTA, CDR2 FQGNSA. V was clipped by 3 bases and J by 7 bases, with 19 bases between them. CDR3 length: 16 amino acids. This CDR3 reads CASSFRSGSRGNEQFF. Written as DNA, the CDR3 is TGTGCCAGCAGCTTCCGATCGGGGAGTAGGGGGAATGAGCAGTTCTTC.

As regards this clone: The junction and the germline gene differ at one end; a read error may be behind it. The rearrangement links TRBV28 to TRBJ1-1; D is uncertain. CDR1 and CDR2 (germline): MDHEN, SYDVKM. This CDR3 comprises 11 residues. The CDR3 DNA sequence: TGTGCCAGCAGTTTAAACAATGAAGCTTTCTTT. This codes for CASSLNNEAFF. Filled out from reference TRBV28 and TRBJ1-1, the complete variable domain reads DVKVTQSSRYLVKRTGEKVFLECVQDMDHENMFWYRQDPGLGLRLIYFSYDVKMKEKGDIPEGYSVSREKKERFSLILESASTNQTSMYLCASSLNNEAFFGQGTRLTVV.

This chain uses TRBV25-1 with TRBJ2-2, with 10 positions matching TRBD1. The CDR3 is made up of 17 amino acids. Trimming at V came to 3 bases and at J to 3 bases, leaving 7 bases not matched to a gene. Germline V gene data show CDR1 as MGHDK and CDR2 as SYGVNS. The DNA of the CDR3 is TGTGCCAGCAGTGATTGGGTTGGGACAGGGGACACCGGGGAGCTGTTTTTT. It specifies CASSDWVGTGDTGELFF. Full variable domain (remainder filled in from reference TRBV25-1 and TRBJ2-2): EADIYQTPRYLVIGTGKKITLECSQTMGHDKMYWYQQDPGMELHLIHYSYGVNSTEKGDLSSESTVSRIRTEHFPLTLESARPSHTSQYLCASSDWVGTGDTGELFFGEGSRLTVL.

The V gene is TRBV5-1, the J gene TRBJ1-1; TRBD1 might be the D (5 bases). V lost 4 bases and J 4 bases, leaving 20 bases between the germline ends. CDR3 length: 16 amino acids. Germline CDR1 is SGHRS and CDR2 is YFSETQ. CDR3 region: CASSPVVQGMSTEAFF. CDR3 sequence (DNA): TGCGCCAGCAGCCCGGTGGTCCAGGGTATGTCCACTGAAGCTTTCTTT.

This chain links TRBV18 with TRBJ2-5; 7 bases are a match to TRBD2. TRBJ2-7 explains the end of the DNA better; the J call may be wrong. CDR1 is KGHSH and CDR2 is LQKENI in the germline V gene. This CDR3 has 14 residues. The CDR3 region is CASSGSGDSYEQYF. CDR3 DNA: TGTGCCAGCTCGGGGAGCGGGGACTCCTACGAGCAGTACTTC.

This chain connects TRBV7-3 to TRBJ2-2; 14 nucleotides agree with TRBD2. Germline V gene data show CDR1 as SGHTA and CDR2 as FQGTGA. V trimming: 5 bases; J trimming: 1 base; junction bases outside the gene matches: 6. CDR3 size: 18 residues. CDR3 loop: CASSPGLAGERNTGELFF. CDR3 in DNA: TGTGCCAGCAGCCCGGGACTAGCGGGAGAGCGGAACACCGGGGAGCTGTTTTTT.

The chain links TRBV7-2 to TRBJ2-3, with 12 bases matching TRBD2. The CDR3 is 16 amino acids. Germline-derived CDR1 and CDR2 are SGHTA and FQGNSA. After removal of 1 base from V and 4 bases from J, the junction contained 3 bases not matched to a gene. The CDR3 nucleotides are TGTGCCAGCAGCTTAGGACTAGCGGGAGAGGCAGATACGCAGTATTTT. This encodes CASSLGLAGEADTQYF.